This T cell receptor beta chain emerged from a study of cytomegalovirus exposure and HLA in healthy donors (dated by TCRdb to 2016 to 2017). Concerning the study at large: A later analysis indicated that the 130 or so validation repertoires were generated on the platform also employed for the approximately 700 repertoires of the first cohort. A separate validation cohort of roughly 120 different subjects was used in addition to the roughly 670-subject first cohort. To predict cytomegalovirus infection status, the study combined high-throughput TCR immunosequencing, statistical association of individual TCRs with disease status, and machine learning. The study aimed to test whether signatures of past pathogen exposure could be identified by cataloging public T cell receptors. What the work shows at the level of the full study, not this receptor alone: Of the cluster scores, roughly 93% were above 0 in a later analysis, which found that TCRs clustered in the first cohort also tended to co-occur in the approximately 130 validation repertoires. Most TCR sequences were observed very rarely across donors, whereas some public TCRs were present in many individuals. Cytomegalovirus status was reported to be diagnosed by the classifier with high specificity and sensitivity in both the original and validation cohorts. In vitro tests confirmed that a few of the cytomegalovirus-associated TCR beta chains recognize cytomegalovirus antigens. A total of roughly 160 TCR beta chains were listed by the study as associated with cytomegalovirus. All 110 or so repertoires were used to score co-occurrence in the validation cohort in a later analysis, because that analysis had no HLA typing for the cohort. The authors suggested that the approach could potentially be extended to other disease states and immunological phenotypes.

Trimming accounts for 11 bases at V and 6 bases at J, while the number of junction bases matched to no gene is 10. In the germline V gene (reference sequence), CDR1 corresponds to WNHNN and CDR2 to SYGVQD. The CDR3 runs 13 residues from the cysteine to the phenylalanine. The only DNA kept is the CDR3, 39 bases in frame from the first base. This clone was detected only a few times. No antigen is known for it. The input lacks base qualities; no much larger clone sits a single base away. The donors were included in the validation cohort of around 120 subjects, a group kept apart from the roughly 670-subject first cohort. Receptor amplification or capture employed the immunoSEQ multiplex PCR assay. As for how the authors treated the data: A statistical classification framework was developed to diagnose cytomegalovirus status using the catalog of TCR beta chain sequences. The table comes from immuneACCESS by way of TCRdb, which keeps in-frame sequences with V and J called. Part of the clones is missing from these tables; in studies checked, under half for an unresolved V gene and the rest for unknown reasons. D and trimming were read from the DNA, whereas the V and J calls and clone size are those reported in that table. For this sample the table gives 220,000 or so clones, of which 65% to 85% were detected only once. Over 11% of the sample lies in the top ten.

The TCR comes from a woman aged 30 to 39 in good health and CMV-seropositive. This chain joins TRBV10-1 to TRBJ2-1; 7 bases in between match TRBD1. Material: PBMCs. This receptor carries the CDR3 CACPGTESNEQFF. The bases are TGCGCCTGCCCCGGGACAGAATCCAATGAGCAGTTCTTC.